The rows below give T cell receptor beta chains drawn from one sample of a study of T cell repertoires in cytomegalovirus infection. TCRdb called the reads again in MiXCR, with one record for every CDR3 protein. The sample gives around 94,000 distinct CDR3 sequences, more than 15% of which show up once; more than 7% is in the top ten. Material: PBMCs. The receptors come from a human donor in good health (CMV status not recorded). Some clones in this sample may be carry-over from other donors' samples. The CDR3 runs from the conserved cysteine through the conserved F or W. A D gene is named only where the DNA matches it firmly. The size entry is marked missing in some rows and otherwise reads once, few, many or a size class.

>TRBJ2-6|.|many|TRBV4-1
TGCGCCAGCAGCCAACGGGGGTTGAGAGGGGCCAACGTCCTGACTTTC
CASSQRGLRGANVLTF
>TRBJ1-3|.|few|TRBV29-1
TGCAGCGTCTCATTTCCGCCTACGACGCCTGGAAACACCATATATTTT
CSVSFPPTTPGNTIYF
>TRBJ2-2|.|many|TRBV11-2
TGTGCCAGCAGCTTTGGACAGTGGCCCACCGGGGAGCTGTTTTTT
CASSFGQWPTGELFF
>TRBJ2-1|.|many|TRBV4-1
TGCGCCAGCAGCCCCGGACGTAAGAATGAGCAGTTCTTC
CASSPGRKNEQFF
>TRBJ1-2|.|many|TRBV7-2
TGTGCCAGCAGCCCCCGCGCAGGGATTGAAGGCTACACCTTC
CASSPRAGIEGYTF
>TRBJ2-7|.|few|TRBV2
TGTGCCAGCAGTGAAGGACCCTACGAGCAGTACTTC
CASSEGPYEQYF
>TRBJ1-2|.|.|TRBV12-3/TRBV12-4
TGTGCCAGCAGTCCTAGGACCACCTATGGCTACACCTTC
CASSPRTTYGYTF
>TRBJ2-7|TRBD1|many|TRBV12-5
TGTGCTAGTGGTTGGACAGGCTACGAGCAGTACTTC
CASGWTGYEQYF
>TRBJ2-2|TRBD1|many|TRBV5-1
TGCGCCAGCAGCCTGAGAAGGGACAGGTGGAACACCGGGGAGCTGTTTTTT
CASSLRRDRWNTGELFF
>TRBJ2-7|.|many|TRBV7-3
TGTGCCAGCAGCTTCCGTGGGGCAGCCTACGAGCAGTACTTC
CASSFRGAAYEQYF
>TRBJ2-3|TRBD2|.|TRBV10-3
TGTGCCATCAGTGAGCCGGGACTAGGAACAGATACGCAGTATTTT
CAISEPGLGTDTQYF
>TRBJ2-3|.|many|TRBV7-2
TGTGCCAGCAGCTTAAAGACTAGCACAGATACGCAGTATTTT
CASSLKTSTDTQYF
>TRBJ2-5|.|many|TRBV7-2
TGTGCCAGCAGCCGCGACCTGTGGGAAGAGACCCAGTACTTC
CASSRDLWEETQYF
>TRBJ1-1|.|few|TRBV19
TGTGCCAGTAGACACCGGGACGGGAACACTGAAGCTTTCTTT
CASRHRDGNTEAFF